This TCR beta chain was retrieved from a study of shared clonotypes between healthy human individuals. Only in-frame clones appear in the TCRdb table, and some are missing; sequencing was by immunoSEQ multiplex PCR. Of about 800,000 clones listed, about 97% are singletons. Whole-study findings and limits: Clonotypes not shared had lower generation probabilities than those common to all four donors. Measured sharing among donors was expected to vary with sequencing depth.

Cells designated naive CD8 were CD45RO-negative and were positively selected for CCR7, with terminally differentiated effector memory CD45RA+ cells excluded. Every donor was a Caucasian adult from Nashville, Tennessee. The CDR3 runs 10 residues. The V end lost 3 bases, the J end lost 12 bases, and 7 bases lay between the germline ends. The V gene's germline CDR1 is SGDLS and CDR2 YYNGEE. A remark on this clone: Its antigen is still unknown.

Sequences were obtained from naive CD8+ T cells sorted from blood. The sequence came from a man in his thirties or forties in good health. The chain joins TRBV9 to TRBJ2-1; D gene ambiguous. The CDR3 spells CASSGSVQFF. As DNA, the CDR3 is TGTGCCAGCAGCGGTTCGGTGCAGTTCTTC.